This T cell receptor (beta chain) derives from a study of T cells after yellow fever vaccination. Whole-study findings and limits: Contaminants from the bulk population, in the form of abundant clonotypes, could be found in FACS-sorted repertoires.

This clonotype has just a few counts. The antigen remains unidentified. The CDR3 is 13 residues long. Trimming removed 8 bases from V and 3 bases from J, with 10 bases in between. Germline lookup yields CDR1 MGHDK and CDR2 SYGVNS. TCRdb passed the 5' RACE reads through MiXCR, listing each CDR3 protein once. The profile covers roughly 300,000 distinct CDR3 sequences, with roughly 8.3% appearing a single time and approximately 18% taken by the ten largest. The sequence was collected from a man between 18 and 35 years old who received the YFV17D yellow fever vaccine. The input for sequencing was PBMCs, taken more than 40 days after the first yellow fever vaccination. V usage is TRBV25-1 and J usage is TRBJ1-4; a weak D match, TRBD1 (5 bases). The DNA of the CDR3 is TGTGCCAGCCGCCGGGGCCCTAATGAAAAACTGTTTTTT. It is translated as CASRRGPNEKLFF.